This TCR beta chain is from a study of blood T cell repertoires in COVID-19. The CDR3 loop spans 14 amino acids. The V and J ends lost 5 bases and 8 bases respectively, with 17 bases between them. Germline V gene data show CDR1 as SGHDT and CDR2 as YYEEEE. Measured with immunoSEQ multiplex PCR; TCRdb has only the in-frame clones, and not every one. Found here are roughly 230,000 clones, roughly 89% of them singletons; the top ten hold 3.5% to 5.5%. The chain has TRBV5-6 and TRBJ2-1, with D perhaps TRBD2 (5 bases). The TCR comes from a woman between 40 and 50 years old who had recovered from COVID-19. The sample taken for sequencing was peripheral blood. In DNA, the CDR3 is TGTGCCAGCAGTCCCGGGATCCCTGGGGATGAGCAGTTCTTC. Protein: CASSPGIPGDEQFF.